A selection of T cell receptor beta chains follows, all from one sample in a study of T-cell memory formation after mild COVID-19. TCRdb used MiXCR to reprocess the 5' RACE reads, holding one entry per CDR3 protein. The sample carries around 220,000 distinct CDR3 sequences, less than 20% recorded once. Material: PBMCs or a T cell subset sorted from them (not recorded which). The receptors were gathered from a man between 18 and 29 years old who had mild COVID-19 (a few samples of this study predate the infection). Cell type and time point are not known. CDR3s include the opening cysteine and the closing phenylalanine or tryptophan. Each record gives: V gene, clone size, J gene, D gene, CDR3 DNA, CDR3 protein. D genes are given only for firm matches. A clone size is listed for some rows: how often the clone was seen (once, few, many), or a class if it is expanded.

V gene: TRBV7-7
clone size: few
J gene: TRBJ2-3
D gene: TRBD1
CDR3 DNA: TGTGCCAGCAGCTTAGAAGGGACAGGGGGCCATACGCAGTATTTT
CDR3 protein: CASSLEGTGGHTQYF

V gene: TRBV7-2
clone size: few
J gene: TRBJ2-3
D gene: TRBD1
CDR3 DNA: TGTGCCAGCAGCATTGACAGGGGGCGGGCGCAGTATTTT
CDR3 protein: CASSIDRGRAQYF

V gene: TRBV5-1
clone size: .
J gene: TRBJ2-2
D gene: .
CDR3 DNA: TGCGCCAGCAGCTCGCTAATCACCGGGGAGCTGTTTTTT
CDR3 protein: CASSSLITGELFF

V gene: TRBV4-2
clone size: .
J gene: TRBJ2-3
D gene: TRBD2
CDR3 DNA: TGTGCCAGCAGCCAAGCCCAAGAGGCGGGGGGGCTAGATACGCAGTATTTT
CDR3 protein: CASSQAQEAGGLDTQYF

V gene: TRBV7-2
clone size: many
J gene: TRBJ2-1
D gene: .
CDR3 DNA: TGTGCCAGCGGGTCCTTCGGGAATGAGCAGTTCTTC
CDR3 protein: CASGSFGNEQFF

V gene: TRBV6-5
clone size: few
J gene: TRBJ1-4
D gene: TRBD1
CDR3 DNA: TGTGCCAGCAGTCACGGGACAGGGGGCGCAACTAATGAAAAACTGTTTTTT
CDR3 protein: CASSHGTGGATNEKLFF

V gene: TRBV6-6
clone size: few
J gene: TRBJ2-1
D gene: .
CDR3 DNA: TGTGCCAGCAGTCATCTAGGGGGGATGTCCTACAATGAGCAGTTCTTC
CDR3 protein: CASSHLGGMSYNEQFF

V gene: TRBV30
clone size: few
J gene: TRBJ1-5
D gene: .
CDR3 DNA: TGTGCCTGGAGTGTACAGGGCGATCAGCCCCAGCATTTT
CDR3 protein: CAWSVQGDQPQHF

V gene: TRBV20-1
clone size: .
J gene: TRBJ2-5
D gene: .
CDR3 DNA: TGCAGTGCTAGAAGACTACGACAGGTACAAGAGACCCAGTACTTC
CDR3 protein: CSARRLRQVQETQYF

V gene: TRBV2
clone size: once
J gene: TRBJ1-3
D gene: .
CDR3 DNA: TGTGCCAGCATGAGGGAACGGACAGGAAACACCATATATTTT
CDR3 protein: CASMRERTGNTIYF

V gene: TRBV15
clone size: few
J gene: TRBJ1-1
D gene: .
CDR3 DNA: TGTGCCACCAGCACGGGGCCGAACACTGAAGCTTTATTT
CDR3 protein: CATSTGPNTEALF

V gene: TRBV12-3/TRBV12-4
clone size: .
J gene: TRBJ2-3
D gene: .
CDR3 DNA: TGTGCCAGCAGTAAGACAGAAGGAGGTACGCAGTATTTT
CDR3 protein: CASSKTEGGTQYF

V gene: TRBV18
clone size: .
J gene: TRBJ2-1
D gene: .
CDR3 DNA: TGTGCCAGCTCGAGGGAACAAATCTACAATGAGCAGTTCTTC
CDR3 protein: CASSREQIYNEQFF

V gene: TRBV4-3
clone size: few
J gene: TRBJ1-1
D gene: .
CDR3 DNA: TGCGCCAGCAGCCGAGGCGTGGGGGAAGGAGCTGAAGCTTTCTTT
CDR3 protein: CASSRGVGEGAEAFF

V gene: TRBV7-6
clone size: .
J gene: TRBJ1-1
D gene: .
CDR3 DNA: TGTGCCAGCAGCTTTTCGGCCAACTCCCGTGAAGCTTTCTTT
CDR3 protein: CASSFSANSREAFF

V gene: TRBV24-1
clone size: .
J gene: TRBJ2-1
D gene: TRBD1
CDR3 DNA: TGTGCCACCAGTGATTTGGGACAGGCGGAGAGTAATGAGCAGTTCTTC
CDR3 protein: CATSDLGQAESNEQFF

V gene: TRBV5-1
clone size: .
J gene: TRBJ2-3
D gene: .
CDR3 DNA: TGCGCCAGCAGCCCGGCCGGGGTTCGAGCAGATACGCAGTATTTT
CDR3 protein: CASSPAGVRADTQYF

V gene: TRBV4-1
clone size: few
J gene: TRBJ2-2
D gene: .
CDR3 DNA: TGCGCCAGCAGCCAAGTCTGGGTTCCGACCGGGGAGCTGTTTTTT
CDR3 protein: CASSQVWVPTGELFF

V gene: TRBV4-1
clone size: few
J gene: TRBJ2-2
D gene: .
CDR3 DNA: TGCGCCAGCAGCCAAGCAAGGATGGCCGGGGAGCTGTTTTTT
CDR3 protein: CASSQARMAGELFF

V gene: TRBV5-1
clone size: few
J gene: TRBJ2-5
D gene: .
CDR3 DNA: TGCGCCAGCAGCCCGTCTCGGGTCAGAGAGACCCAGTACTTC
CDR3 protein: CASSPSRVRETQYF

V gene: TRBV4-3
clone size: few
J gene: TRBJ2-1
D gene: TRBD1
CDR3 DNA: TGCGCCAGCAGCCAAGTAGGACAGGCCAATGAGCAGTTCTTC
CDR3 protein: CASSQVGQANEQFF

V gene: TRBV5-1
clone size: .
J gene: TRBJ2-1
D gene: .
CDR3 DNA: TGCGCCAGCAGCTTGGCCCAGCCCTCCAAAAATGAGCAGTTCTTC
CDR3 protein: CASSLAQPSKNEQFF

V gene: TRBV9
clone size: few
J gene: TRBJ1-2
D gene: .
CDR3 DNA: TGTGCCAGCAGCGTAGAGCGGCATTCAGGCTACACCTTC
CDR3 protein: CASSVERHSGYTF

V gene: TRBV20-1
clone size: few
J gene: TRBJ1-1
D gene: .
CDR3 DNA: TGCAGTGCTCCTCGGGAGGGCAATTTGAACACTGAAGCTTTCTTT
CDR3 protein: CSAPREGNLNTEAFF

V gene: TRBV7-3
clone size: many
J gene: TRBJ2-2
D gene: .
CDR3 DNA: TGTGCCAGCAGCTTAACCACCGGGGAGCTGTTTTTT
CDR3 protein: CASSLTTGELFF

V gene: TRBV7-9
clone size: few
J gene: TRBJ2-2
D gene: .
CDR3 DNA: TGTGCCAGCAGCTTAGATCTGGGGGCCGGCGGGGAGCTGTTTTTT
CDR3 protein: CASSLDLGAGGELFF

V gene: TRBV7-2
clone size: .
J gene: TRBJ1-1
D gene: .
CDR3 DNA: TGTGCCAGCAGCTCCCCGGCGGGGGGTCTGAACACTGAAGCTTTCTTT
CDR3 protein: CASSSPAGGLNTEAFF

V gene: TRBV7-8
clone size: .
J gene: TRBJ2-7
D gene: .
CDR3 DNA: TGTGCCAGCAGCTTACTTTCTCCGAGGACACTGCGCCGCTCCTACGAGCAGTACTTC
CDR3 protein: CASSLLSPRTLRRSYEQYF

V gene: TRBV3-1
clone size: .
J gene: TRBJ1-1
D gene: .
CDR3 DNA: TGTGCCAGCAGCCAACTGGGGTTAGAGAAGCGGACTGAAGCTTTCTTT
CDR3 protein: CASSQLGLEKRTEAFF

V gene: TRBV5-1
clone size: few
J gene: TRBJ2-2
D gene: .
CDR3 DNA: TGCGCCAGCAGCTTGGAGTCTCAGGGCACCGGGGAGCTGTTTTTT
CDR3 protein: CASSLESQGTGELFF

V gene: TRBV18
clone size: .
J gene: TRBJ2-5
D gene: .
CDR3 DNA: TGTGCCAGCTCACCACAGCCTAGCCTACAAGAGACCCAGTACTTC
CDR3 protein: CASSPQPSLQETQYF

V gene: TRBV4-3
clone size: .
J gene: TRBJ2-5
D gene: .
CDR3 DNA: TGCGCCAGCGATCTAACGGTCCCCTGGGAGACCCAGTACTTC
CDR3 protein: CASDLTVPWETQYF

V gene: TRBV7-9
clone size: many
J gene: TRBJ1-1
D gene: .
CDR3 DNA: TGTGCCAGCAGCTTCGACAACACTGAAGCTTTCTTT
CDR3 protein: CASSFDNTEAFF

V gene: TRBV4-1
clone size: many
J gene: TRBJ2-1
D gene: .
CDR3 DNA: TGCGCCAGCAGCCAAGTCGATGAGCAGTTCTTC
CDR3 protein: CASSQVDEQFF

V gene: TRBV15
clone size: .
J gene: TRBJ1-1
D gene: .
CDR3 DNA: TGTGCCACCAGCAGATCAGGGTCCCCTGGCGAGAACACTGAAGCTTTCTTT
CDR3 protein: CATSRSGSPGENTEAFF

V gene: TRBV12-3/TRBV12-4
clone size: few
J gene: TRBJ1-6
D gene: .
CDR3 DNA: TGTGCCAGCCAACGGGGGGGCTCACCCCTCCACTTT
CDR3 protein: CASQRGGSPLHF

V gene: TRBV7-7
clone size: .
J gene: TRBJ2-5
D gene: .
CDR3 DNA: TGTGCCAGCAGCTTAGGGCTCCCCCTACAAGGGACCCAGTACTTC
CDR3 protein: CASSLGLPLQGTQYF

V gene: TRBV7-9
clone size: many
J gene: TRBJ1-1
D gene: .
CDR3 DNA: TGTGCCAGCAGCAACCGGGGGCGCGGGGACACTGAAGCTTTCTTT
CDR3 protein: CASSNRGRGDTEAFF

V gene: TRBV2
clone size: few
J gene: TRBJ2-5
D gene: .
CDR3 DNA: TGTGCCAGCAATAATCGCGGGGGCCGAGGAGAGACCCAGTACTTC
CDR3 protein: CASNNRGGRGETQYF

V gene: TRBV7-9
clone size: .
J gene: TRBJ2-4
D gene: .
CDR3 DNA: TGTGCCAGCAGCTCGGTGGGCCGGAATCTCTGGTACTTC
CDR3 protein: CASSSVGRNLWYF

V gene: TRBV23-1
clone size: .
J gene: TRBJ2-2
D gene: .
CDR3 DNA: TGCGCCAGCAGTCAATCTCTCTCTGGGGGCCCCGGGGAGCTGTTTTTT
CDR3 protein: CASSQSLSGGPGELFF

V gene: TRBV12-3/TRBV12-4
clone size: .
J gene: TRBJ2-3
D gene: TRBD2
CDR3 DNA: TGTGCCAGCAAGGGGCGACTAGCGGGGACAGATACGCAGTATTTT
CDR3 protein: CASKGRLAGTDTQYF